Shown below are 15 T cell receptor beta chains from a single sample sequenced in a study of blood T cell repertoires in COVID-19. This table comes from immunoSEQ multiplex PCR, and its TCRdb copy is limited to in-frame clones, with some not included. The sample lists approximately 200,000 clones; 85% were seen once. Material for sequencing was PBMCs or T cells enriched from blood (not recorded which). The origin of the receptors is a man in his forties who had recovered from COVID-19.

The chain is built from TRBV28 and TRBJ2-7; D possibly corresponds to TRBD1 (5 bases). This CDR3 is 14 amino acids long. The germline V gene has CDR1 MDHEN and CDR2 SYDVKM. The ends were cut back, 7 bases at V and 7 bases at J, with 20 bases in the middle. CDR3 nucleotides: TGTGCCAGCACCCCCCCTGGGCAGGGTGGAGAGCAGTACTTC. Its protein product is CASTPPGQGGEQYF. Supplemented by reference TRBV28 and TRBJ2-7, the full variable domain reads DVKVTQSSRYLVKRTGEKVFLECVQDMDHENMFWYRQDPGLGLRLIYFSYDVKMKEKGDIPEGYSVSREKKERFSLILESASTNQTSMYLCASTPPGQGGEQYFGPGTRLTVT.

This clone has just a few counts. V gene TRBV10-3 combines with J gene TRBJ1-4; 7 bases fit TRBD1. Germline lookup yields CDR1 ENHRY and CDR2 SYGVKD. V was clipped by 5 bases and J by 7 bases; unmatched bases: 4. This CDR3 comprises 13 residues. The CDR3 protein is CAISPDRVEKLFF. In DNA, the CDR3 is TGTGCCATCAGTCCTGACAGGGTTGAAAAACTGTTTTTT.

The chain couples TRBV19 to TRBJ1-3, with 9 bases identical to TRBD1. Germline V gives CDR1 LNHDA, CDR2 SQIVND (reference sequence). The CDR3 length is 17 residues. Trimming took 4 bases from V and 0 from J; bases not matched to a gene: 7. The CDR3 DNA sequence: TGTGCCAGTAGTAGATACAGGGGGCCGAGCTCTGGAAACACCATATATTTT. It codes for CASSRYRGPSSGNTIYF.

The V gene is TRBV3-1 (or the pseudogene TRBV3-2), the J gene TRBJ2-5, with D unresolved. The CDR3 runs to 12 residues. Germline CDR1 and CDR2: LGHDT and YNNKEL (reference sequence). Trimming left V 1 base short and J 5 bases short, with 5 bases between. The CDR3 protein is CASSQVGETQYF. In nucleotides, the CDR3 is TGTGCCAGCAGCCAAGTCGGGGAGACCCAGTACTTC.

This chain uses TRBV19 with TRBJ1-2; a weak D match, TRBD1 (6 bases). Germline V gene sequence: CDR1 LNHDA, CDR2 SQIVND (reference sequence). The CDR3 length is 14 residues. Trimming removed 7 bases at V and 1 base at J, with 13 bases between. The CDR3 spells CASKPGQNNYGYTF. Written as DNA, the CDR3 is TGTGCCAGTAAACCGGGACAAAATAACTATGGCTACACCTTC.

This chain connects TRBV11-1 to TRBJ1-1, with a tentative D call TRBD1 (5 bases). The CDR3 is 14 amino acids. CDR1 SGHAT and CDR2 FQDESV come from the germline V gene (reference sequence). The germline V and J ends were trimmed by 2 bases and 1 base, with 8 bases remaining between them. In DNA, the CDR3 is TGTGCCAGCAGCTTATCGCAGGGGAACACTGAAGCTTTCTTT. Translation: CASSLSQGNTEAFF.

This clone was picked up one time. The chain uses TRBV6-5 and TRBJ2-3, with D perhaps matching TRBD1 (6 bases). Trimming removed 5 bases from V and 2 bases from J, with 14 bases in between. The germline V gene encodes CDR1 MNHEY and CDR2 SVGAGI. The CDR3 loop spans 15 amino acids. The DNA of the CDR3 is TGTGCCAGCAGTAGCAGGGGAGCGCCCACAGATACGCAGTATTTT. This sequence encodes CASSSRGAPTDTQYF.

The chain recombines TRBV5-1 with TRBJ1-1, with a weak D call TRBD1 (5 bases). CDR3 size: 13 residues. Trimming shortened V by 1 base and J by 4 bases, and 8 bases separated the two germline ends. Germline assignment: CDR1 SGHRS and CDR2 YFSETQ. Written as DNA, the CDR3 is TGCGCCAGCAGCTTGCAGGGAGGCACTGAAGCTTTCTTT. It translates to CASSLQGGTEAFF.

The CDR3: CASSKGTGANEKLFF. In DNA, the CDR3 is TGTGCCAGCTCAAAAGGGACAGGGGCTAATGAAAAACTGTTTTTT. The J gene is TRBJ1-4, the V gene TRBV18; 10 bases agree with TRBD1. The V and J ends lost 5 bases and 3 bases, in that order; junction bases with no gene match: 3. The CDR3 totals 15 residues. Germline assignment: CDR1 KGHSH and CDR2 LQKENI.

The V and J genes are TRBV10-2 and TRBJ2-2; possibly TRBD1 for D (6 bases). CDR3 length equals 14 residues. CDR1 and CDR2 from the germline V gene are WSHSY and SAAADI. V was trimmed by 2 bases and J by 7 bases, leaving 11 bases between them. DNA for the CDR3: TGCGCCAGCAGTGAGAGTTGGGGGCTCGGGGAGCTGTTTTTT. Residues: CASSESWGLGELFF.

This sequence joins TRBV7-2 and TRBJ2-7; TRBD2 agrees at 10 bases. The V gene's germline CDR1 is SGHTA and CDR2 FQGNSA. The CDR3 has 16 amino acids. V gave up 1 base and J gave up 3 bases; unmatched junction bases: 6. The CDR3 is CASSLVWASGSYEQYF. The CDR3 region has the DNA TGTGCCAGCAGCTTAGTTTGGGCTAGCGGGAGCTACGAGCAGTACTTC.

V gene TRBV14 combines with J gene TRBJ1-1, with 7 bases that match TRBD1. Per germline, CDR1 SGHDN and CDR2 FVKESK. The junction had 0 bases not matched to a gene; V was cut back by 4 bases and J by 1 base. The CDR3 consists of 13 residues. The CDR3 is CASSRTGNTEAFF. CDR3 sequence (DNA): TGTGCCAGCAGCCGGACAGGGAACACTGAAGCTTTCTTT.

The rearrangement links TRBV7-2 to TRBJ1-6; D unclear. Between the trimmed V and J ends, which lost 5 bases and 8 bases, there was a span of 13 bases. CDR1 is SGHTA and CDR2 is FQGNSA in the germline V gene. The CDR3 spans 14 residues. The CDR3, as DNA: TGTGCCAGCAGCCTAAAGAGGCAACATTCACCCCTCCACTTT. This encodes CASSLKRQHSPLHF.

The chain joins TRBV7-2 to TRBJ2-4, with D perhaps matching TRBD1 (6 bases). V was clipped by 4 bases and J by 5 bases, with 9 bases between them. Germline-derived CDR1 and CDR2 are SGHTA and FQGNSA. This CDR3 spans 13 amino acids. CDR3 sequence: CASSSWTENIQYF. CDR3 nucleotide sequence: TGTGCCAGCAGCTCCTGGACAGAAAACATTCAGTACTTC. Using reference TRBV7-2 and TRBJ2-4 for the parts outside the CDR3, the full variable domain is GAGVSQSPSNKVTEKGKDVELRCDPISGHTALYWYRQSLGQGLEFLIYFQGNSAPDKSGLPSDRFSAERTGGSVSTLTIQRTQQEDSAVYLCASSSWTENIQYFGAGTRLSVL.

CDR3 coding DNA: TGTGCCAGCAGCCCGGGACAGATTTCCTCTGGGGCCAACGTCCTGACTTTC. It specifies CASSPGQISSGANVLTF. This chain joins TRBV7-9 and TRBJ2-6, with 7 bases aligning to TRBD1. There are 17 residues in the CDR3. J gave up 0 bases and V 5 bases, and 7 bases lay outside the gene matches. Germline V gene lookup returns CDR1 SEHNR and CDR2 FQNEAQ (reference sequence).